The sequence of this T cell receptor (beta chain) was determined in a study of blood T cell repertoires in COVID-19. About the research overall: There were acute and convalescent COVID-19 samples, and they came from the United States, Italy and Spain.

The study assigned cohorts using participant-reported clinical history. The V gene lost 2 bases and the J gene lost 0 bases, with 15 bases spanning the gap. The CDR3 length is 17 residues. Germline V gene sequence: CDR1 SGHDT, CDR2 YYEEEE. Study processing details: The assay estimated nucleated cells by amplifying reference gene primers. Data came from immunoSEQ multiplex PCR; TCRdb stores just in-frame clones and leaves some out. V, J and clone size are those of that table, while D and trimming were read from the DNA. The profile covers 180,000 or so clones, with approximately 83% appearing a single time and 13% taken by the ten largest.

The source of this sequence is a woman aged 55 to 70 who had recovered from COVID-19. Sequencing was done on a sample of PBMCs or T cells enriched from blood (not recorded which). The chain employs TRBV5-6 and TRBJ2-1, with D tentatively TRBD2 (6 bases). Here the CDR3 reads CASSLRIAASSYNEQFF. The CDR3 nucleotides are TGTGCCAGCAGCTTAAGAATAGCGGCCAGCTCCTACAATGAGCAGTTCTTC. The entire variable domain, with the rest obtained from reference TRBV5-6 and TRBJ2-1, is as follows: DAGVTQSPTHLIKTRGQQVTLRCSPKSGHDTVSWYQQALGQGPQFIFQYYEEEERQRGNFPDRFSGHQFPNYSSELNVNALLLGDSALYLCASSLRIAASSYNEQFFGPGTRLTVL.